This T cell receptor beta chain was sequenced for a study of blood T cell repertoires in COVID-19. How the authors handled the data: Reference gene primer amplification gave estimated nucleated cell counts. Generated by immunoSEQ multiplex PCR, the TCRdb table keeps only in-frame clones and is missing some. V and J calls and clone size are given by that table; D and trimming were obtained from the DNA. The sample yields roughly 100,000 clones, 65% to 90% seen once. The origin of this receptor is a man of 80 years or more with acute or convalescent COVID-19. Sequenced sample: peripheral blood.

CDR3 in DNA: TGCAGTGCTAGTTCTACCGAGAGCAATCAGCCCCAGCATTTT. Translated, it gives CSASSTESNQPQHF. The V and J genes are TRBV20-1 and TRBJ1-5, with no clear D. This CDR3 spans 14 amino acids. Per the germline V gene, CDR1 is DFQATT and CDR2 is SNEGSKA (reference sequence). The germline V and J ends were trimmed by 3 bases and 1 base, with 10 bases remaining between them.